These 16 T cell receptor beta chains were sequenced from one sample in a study of tumor and adjacent non-tumor tissue in lung cancer. The library came from three nested PCR rounds adapted from ARM-PCR protocols. A single record per CDR3 protein comes from TCRdb applying MiXCR to the multiplex PCR reads. The data show tens of thousands of distinct CDR3 sequences, around 75% seen once. RNA was extracted from bulk tissue without any cell sorting. Input material: lung tumor tissue. The receptors stem from a woman between 50 and 59 years old with non-small cell lung cancer.

This chain connects TRBV7-9 to TRBJ1-5, with a possible D match to TRBD1 (5 bases). CDR3 length: 14 residues. Germline V gives CDR1 SEHNR, CDR2 FQNEAQ (reference sequence). Deletions cut 3 bases from V and 7 bases from J, with 13 bases between. Here the CDR3 DNA reads TGTGCCAGCAGCTTGATGGCAGGGAAACAGCCCCAGCATTTT. This encodes CASSLMAGKQPQHF.

The chain couples TRBV10-3 to TRBJ2-1, with 9 bases identical to TRBD2. Germline CDR1 and CDR2: ENHRY and SYGVKD. Germline trimming cut 8 bases from V and 15 bases from J; bases unmatched to any gene: 17. The CDR3 consists of 14 residues. CDR3 DNA sequence: TGTGCCATCGACGCGGGAGGGCGCACGAATGAACGGTTCTTC. Residues: CAIDAGGRTNERFF.

Turning to this clonotype: This may stem from a read error, because a much larger clone lies one nucleotide away. The chain joins TRBV6-2 or TRBV6-3 to TRBJ1-5; possibly TRBD1 for D (6 bases). V lost 10 bases and J lost 3, with 22 bases in between. The CDR3 covers 16 residues. Germline assignment: CDR1 MNHEY and CDR2 SVGEGT. The chain's CDR3 is CATRGGGAGYNQPQHF. The CDR3 coding sequence is TGTGCCACCCGGGGAGGGGGGGCAGGGTACAATCAGCCCCAGCATTTT.

The sample holds a few counts of this clonotype. With a much larger clone just one base away, this may be a read error. This chain links TRBV24-1 with TRBJ2-3; D is possibly TRBD1 (6 bases). Trimming removed 1 base from V and 2 bases from J, with 12 bases in between. Germline lookup yields CDR1 KGHDR and CDR2 SFDVKD. The CDR3 is made up of 16 amino acids. Written as DNA, the CDR3 is TGTGCCACCAGTGATTTACCGACAGGAAACACAGATACGCAGTATTTT. Protein sequence: CATSDLPTGNTDTQYF.

With regard to this clonotype: At one of its ends the junction is not consistent with the germline gene, which may arise from a read error. The gene calls are TRBV28 and TRBJ1-5; TRBD1 might be the D (5 bases). The germline CDR1 and CDR2 sequences are MDHEN and SYDVKM. The CDR3 covers 16 residues. CDR3 region: CVSNQNQGVSNQPQHF. CDR3 sequence (DNA): TGTGTCAGCAACCAGAACCAAGGGGTTAGCAATCAGCCCCAGCATTTT.

On this clonotype: A read error may account for a junction end that differs from germline. The chain recombines TRBV20-1 with TRBJ2-1; D call uncertain. Germline loops: CDR1 DFQATT, CDR2 SNEGSKA (reference sequence). CDR3 length equals 16 residues. CDR3 amino acids: CSARDRGALSYNEHFF. In DNA form, the CDR3 reads TGCAGTGCTAGAGATCGCGGCGCCCTATCCTACAATGAGCATTTCTTC.

V gene TRBV20-1 combines with J gene TRBJ2-7, with a weak D call TRBD2 (6 bases). The CDR3 is made up of 14 amino acids. V dropped 7 bases and J dropped 2 bases, with 18 bases sitting between them. Per germline, CDR1 DFQATT and CDR2 SNEGSKA (reference sequence). The chain's CDR3 is CSEAPSETPYEQYF. DNA of the CDR3: TGCAGTGAGGCGCCTAGCGAAACCCCCTACGAGCAGTACTTC.

Only a few counts were recorded for this clonotype. An end of the junction does not agree with germline; a read error may underlie this. This chain links TRBV19 with TRBJ2-3; 10 nucleotides align to TRBD2. CDR3 size: 17 residues. The germline CDR1 and CDR2 sequences are LNHDA and SQIVND (reference sequence). The CDR3 DNA follows: TGTGCCAGTAGTTCGCTCAAAGCGGGAGGGGACACAGATACGCAGTGTTTT. It yields the protein CASSSLKAGGDTDTQCF. Drawing the rest from reference TRBV19 and TRBJ2-3, the complete variable domain is DGGITQSPKYLFRKEGQNVTLSCEQNLNHDAMYWYRQDPGQGLRLIYYSQIVNDFQKGDIAEGYSVSREKKESFPLTVTSAQKNPTAFYLCASSSLKAGGDTDTQCFGPGTRLTVL.

As regards this clonotype: The junction shows a germline mismatch at one end, possibly a read error. V usage is TRBV12-3 or TRBV12-4 and J usage is TRBJ1-1; D ambiguous. This CDR3 contains 17 residues. The CDR3 coding sequence is TGTGCCAGCAGTTTCGGTGCGCGTCGAGCCCTGAACAATGAAGCTTTCTTT. Encoded protein: CASSFGARRALNNEAFF.

For this clonotype: The final CDR3 position lacks the conserved phenylalanine or tryptophan, pointing to a likely read error. V gene TRBV6-6 combines with J gene TRBJ2-2, with D hard to call. V was clipped by 5 bases and J by 10 bases, with 17 bases between them. Germline V CDR1 and CDR2: MNHNY, SVGAGI (reference sequence). The CDR3 covers 14 residues. The CDR3 DNA reads as TGTGCCAGCAGTCTGAGCCTCCTGGTCGTGGAGCTGTTTCTT. This translates into CASSLSLLVVELFL.

Note on this clonotype: The germline gene is not matched at one end of the junction; a read error may be the cause. This sequence joins TRBV20-1 and TRBJ1-1; TRBD1 aligns across 7 bases. This CDR3 region has 11 residues. Germline CDR1 reads DFQATT; CDR2 reads SNEGSKA (reference sequence). The CDR3 reads CSTSPDRVAIF. In DNA, the CDR3 is TGCAGTACTAGTCCTGACAGGGTGGCTATCTTT.

About this clonotype: Likely a read error: the CDR3 ends without its conserved phenylalanine or tryptophan. The chain couples TRBV7-9 to TRBJ2-7, with TRBD2 matching over 8 bases. The CDR3 is made up of 15 amino acids. With V trimmed by 5 bases and J by 3 bases, 9 bases remained unmatched. Germline loops: CDR1 SEHNR, CDR2 FQNEAQ (reference sequence). CDR3 nucleotide sequence: TGTGCCAGCAGCCGAGCGAGCGGGAGTCGCTACGAGCAGTACATC. It specifies CASSRASGSRYEQYI.

This chain joins TRBV20-1 and TRBJ2-5; D might be TRBD2 (6 bases). Germline CDR1 reads DFQATT; CDR2 reads SNEGSKA (reference sequence). CDR3 length: 17 amino acids. Trimming removed 4 bases from V and 4 bases from J, with 25 bases in between. CDR3 protein: CSATNYLQGLAGETQYF. For the CDR3, the DNA is TGCAGTGCTACAAACTATCTCCAGGGACTTGCGGGAGAGACCCAGTACTTC.

About this clonotype: A clone one base away is much larger, so this may be a read error. The chain has TRBV5-1 and TRBJ2-5; 7 bases agree with TRBD2. The CDR3 contains 22 residues. J gave up 5 bases and V 3 bases, and 31 bases lay outside the gene matches. Germline assignment: CDR1 SGHRS and CDR2 YFSETQ. This CDR3 is CASSSPRRTREGFAGVKETQYF. DNA of the CDR3: TGCGCCAGCAGCTCGCCTAGACGTACTAGAGAAGGTTTTGCGGGAGTGAAGGAGACCCAGTACTTC.

With regard to this clonotype: This is likely a read error, given that the CDR3 carries no conserved phenylalanine or tryptophan at its end. The chain carries TRBV12-3 or TRBV12-4 and TRBJ2-5; no definite D call. This CDR3 spans 13 amino acids. The CDR3 loop reads CASSLADQEAQYL. The DNA for the CDR3 is TGTGCCAGCAGTTTAGCGGACCAAGAGGCCCAGTACTTA.

About this clonotype itself: An end of the junction differs from the germline gene, which may be a read error. This sequence joins TRBV28 and TRBJ2-3; D gene uncertain. CDR1 and CDR2 (germline): MDHEN, SYDVKM. The CDR3 has 14 amino acids. CDR3: CANSFVSSTDTQYF. CDR3 sequence (DNA): TGTGCCAACAGTTTTGTTTCGAGCACAGATACGCAGTATTTT.